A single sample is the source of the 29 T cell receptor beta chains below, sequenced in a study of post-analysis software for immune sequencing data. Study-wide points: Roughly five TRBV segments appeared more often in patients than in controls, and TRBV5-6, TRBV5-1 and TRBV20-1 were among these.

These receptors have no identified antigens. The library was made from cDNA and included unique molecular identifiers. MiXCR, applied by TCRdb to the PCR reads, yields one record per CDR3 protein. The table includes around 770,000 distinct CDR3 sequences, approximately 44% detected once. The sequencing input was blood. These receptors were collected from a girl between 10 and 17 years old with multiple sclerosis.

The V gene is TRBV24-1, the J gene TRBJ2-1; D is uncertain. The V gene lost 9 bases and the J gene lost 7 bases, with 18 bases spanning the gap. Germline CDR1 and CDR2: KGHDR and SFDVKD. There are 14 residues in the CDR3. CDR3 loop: CATATTAYKNEQFF. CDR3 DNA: TGTGCCACCGCAACAACGGCTTATAAGAATGAGCAGTTCTTC.

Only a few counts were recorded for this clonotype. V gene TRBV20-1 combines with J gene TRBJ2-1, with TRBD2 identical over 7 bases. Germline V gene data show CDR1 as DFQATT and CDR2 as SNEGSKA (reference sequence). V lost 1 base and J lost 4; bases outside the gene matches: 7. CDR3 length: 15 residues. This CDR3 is CSARGRTGGYNEQFF. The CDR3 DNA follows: TGCAGTGCTAGAGGGCGAACGGGAGGATACAATGAGCAGTTCTTC.

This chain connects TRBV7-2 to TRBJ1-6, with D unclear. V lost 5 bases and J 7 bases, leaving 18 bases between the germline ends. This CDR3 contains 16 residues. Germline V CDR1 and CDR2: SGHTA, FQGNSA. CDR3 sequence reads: CASSPGIGRTNSPLHF. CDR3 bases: TGTGCCAGCAGCCCGGGTATAGGCCGAACCAATTCACCCCTCCACTTT.

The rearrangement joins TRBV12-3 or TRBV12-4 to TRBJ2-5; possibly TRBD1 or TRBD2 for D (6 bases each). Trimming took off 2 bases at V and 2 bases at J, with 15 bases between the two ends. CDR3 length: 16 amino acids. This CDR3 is CASSLRGRGLQETQYF. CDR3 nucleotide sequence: TGTGCCAGCAGTTTACGGGGGCGGGGCCTACAAGAGACCCAGTACTTC.

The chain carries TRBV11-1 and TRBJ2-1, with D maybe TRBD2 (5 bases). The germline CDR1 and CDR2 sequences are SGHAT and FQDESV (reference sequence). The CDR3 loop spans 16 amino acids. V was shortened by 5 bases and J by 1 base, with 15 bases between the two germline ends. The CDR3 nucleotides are TGTGCCAGCAGCCCGACCCTGGCGGGTTCCTACAATGAGCAGTTCTTC. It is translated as CASSPTLAGSYNEQFF.

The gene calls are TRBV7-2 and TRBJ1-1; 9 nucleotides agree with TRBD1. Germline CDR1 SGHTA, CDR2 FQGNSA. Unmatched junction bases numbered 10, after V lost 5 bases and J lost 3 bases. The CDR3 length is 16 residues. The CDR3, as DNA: TGTGCCAGCAGCCAAACAGGGGGCCGTTGGGACACTGAAGCTTTCTTT. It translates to CASSQTGGRWDTEAFF. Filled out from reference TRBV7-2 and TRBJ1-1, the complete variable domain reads GAGVSQSPSNKVTEKGKDVELRCDPISGHTALYWYRQSLGQGLEFLIYFQGNSAPDKSGLPSDRFSAERTGGSVSTLTIQRTQQEDSAVYLCASSQTGGRWDTEAFFGQGTRLTVV.

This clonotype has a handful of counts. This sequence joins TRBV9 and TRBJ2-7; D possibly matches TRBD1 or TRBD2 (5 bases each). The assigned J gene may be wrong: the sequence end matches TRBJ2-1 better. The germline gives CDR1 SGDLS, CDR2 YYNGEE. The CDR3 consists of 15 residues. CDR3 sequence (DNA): TGTGCCAGCAGCGTCGGGGCGACCGCGTTCGATGAGCAGTTCTTC. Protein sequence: CASSVGATAFDEQFF.

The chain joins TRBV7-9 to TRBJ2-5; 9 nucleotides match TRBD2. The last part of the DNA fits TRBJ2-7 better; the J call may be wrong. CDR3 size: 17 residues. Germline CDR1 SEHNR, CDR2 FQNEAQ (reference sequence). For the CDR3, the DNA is TGTGCCAGCAGCCTTGGGGGCGGGCTAGCGGGAACCTACGAGCAGTACTTC. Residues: CASSLGGGLAGTYEQYF.

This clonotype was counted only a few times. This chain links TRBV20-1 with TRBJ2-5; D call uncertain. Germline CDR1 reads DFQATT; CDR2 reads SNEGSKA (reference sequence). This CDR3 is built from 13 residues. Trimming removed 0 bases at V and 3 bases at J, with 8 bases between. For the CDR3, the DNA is TGCAGTGCTAGAGACCTCACCAAAGAGACCCAGTACTTC. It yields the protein CSARDLTKETQYF.

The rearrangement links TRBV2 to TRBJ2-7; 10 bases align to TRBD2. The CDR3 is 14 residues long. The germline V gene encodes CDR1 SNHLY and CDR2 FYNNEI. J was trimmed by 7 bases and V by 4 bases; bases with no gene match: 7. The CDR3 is CASSGAGGLWEQYF. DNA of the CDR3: TGTGCCAGCAGTGGAGCGGGAGGGCTTTGGGAGCAGTACTTC.

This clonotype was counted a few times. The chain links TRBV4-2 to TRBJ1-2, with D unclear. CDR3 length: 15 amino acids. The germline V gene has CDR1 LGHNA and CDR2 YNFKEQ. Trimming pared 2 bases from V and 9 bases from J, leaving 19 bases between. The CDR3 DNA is TGTGCCAGCAGCCAATTTCTCAGGCCTGCTATCCGCTACACCTTC. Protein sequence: CASSQFLRPAIRYTF.

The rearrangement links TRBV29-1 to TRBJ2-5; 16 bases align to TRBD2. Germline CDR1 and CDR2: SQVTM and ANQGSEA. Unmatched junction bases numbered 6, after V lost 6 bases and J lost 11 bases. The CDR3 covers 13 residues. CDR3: CSVGTSGRGEQYF. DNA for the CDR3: TGCAGCGTCGGGACTAGCGGGAGGGGGGAGCAGTACTTC. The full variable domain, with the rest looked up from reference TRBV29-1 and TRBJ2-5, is SAVISQKPSRDICQRGTSLTIQCQVDSQVTMMFWYRQQPGQSLTLIATANQGSEATYESGFVIDKFPISRPNLTFSTLTVSNMSPEDSSIYLCSVGTSGRGEQYFGPGTRLLVL.

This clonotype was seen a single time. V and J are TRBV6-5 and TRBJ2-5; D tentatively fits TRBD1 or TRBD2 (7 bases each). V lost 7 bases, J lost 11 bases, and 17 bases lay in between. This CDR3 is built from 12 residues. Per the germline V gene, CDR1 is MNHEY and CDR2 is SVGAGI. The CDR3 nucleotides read TGTGCCAGCACCACCGCCCAGGGGGGGCAGTACTTC. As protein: CASTTAQGGQYF.

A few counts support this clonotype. CDR3 sequence: CASSRGQGATEAFF. The DNA of the CDR3 is TGCGCCAGCAGCCGGGGACAGGGGGCCACTGAAGCTTTCTTT. V is TRBV4-3 and J is TRBJ1-1; 12 bases map to TRBD1. J gave up 4 bases and V 4 bases, and 1 base lay outside the gene matches. Germline CDR1 LGHNA, CDR2 YSLEER. This CDR3 region has 14 residues.

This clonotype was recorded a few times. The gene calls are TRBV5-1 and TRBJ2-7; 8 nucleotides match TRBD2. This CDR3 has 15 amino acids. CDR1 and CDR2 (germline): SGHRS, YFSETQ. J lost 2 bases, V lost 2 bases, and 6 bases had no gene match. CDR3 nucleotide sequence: TGCGCCAGCAGCTTTATTAGCGGGGCCACCTACGAGCAGTACTTC. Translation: CASSFISGATYEQYF. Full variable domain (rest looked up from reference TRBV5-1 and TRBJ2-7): KAGVTQTPRYLIKTRGQQVTLSCSPISGHRSVSWYQQTPGQGLQFLFEYFSETQRNKGNFPGRFSGRQFSNSRSEMNVSTLELGDSALYLCASSFISGATYEQYFGPGTRLTVT.

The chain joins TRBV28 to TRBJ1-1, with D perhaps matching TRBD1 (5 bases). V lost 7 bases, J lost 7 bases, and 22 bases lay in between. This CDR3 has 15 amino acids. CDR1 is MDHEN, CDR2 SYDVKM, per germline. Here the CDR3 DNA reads TGTGCCAGCACCTTAGGTGTCGGCAGGGATGGTGAAGCTTTCTTT. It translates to CASTLGVGRDGEAFF. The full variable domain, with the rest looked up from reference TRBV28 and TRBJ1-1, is DVKVTQSSRYLVKRTGEKVFLECVQDMDHENMFWYRQDPGLGLRLIYFSYDVKMKEKGDIPEGYSVSREKKERFSLILESASTNQTSMYLCASTLGVGRDGEAFFGQGTRLTVV.

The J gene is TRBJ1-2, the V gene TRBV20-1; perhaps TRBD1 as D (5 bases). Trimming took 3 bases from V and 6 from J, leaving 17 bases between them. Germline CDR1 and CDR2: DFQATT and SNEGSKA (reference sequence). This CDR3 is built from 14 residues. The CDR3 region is CSASPVEGVNGYTF. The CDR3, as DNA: TGCAGTGCTAGCCCCGTAGAAGGGGTTAATGGCTACACCTTC.

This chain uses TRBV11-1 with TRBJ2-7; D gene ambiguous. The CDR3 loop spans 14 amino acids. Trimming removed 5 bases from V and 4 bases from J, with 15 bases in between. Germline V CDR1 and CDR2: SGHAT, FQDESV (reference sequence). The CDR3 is CASSVGPELYEQYF. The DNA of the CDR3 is TGTGCCAGCAGCGTTGGTCCAGAACTATACGAGCAGTACTTC.

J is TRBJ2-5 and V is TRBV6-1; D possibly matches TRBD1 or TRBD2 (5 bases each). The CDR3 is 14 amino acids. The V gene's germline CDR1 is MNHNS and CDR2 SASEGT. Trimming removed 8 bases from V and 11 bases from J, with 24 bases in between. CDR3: CASATAVGDREQYF. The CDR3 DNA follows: TGTGCCAGCGCCACCGCGGTCGGGGACCGGGAACAGTACTTC.

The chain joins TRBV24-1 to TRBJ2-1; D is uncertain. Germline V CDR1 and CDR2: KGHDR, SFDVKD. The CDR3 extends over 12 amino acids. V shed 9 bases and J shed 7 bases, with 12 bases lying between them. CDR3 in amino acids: CATRSLDNEQFF. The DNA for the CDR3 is TGTGCCACCCGATCATTGGATAATGAGCAGTTCTTC.

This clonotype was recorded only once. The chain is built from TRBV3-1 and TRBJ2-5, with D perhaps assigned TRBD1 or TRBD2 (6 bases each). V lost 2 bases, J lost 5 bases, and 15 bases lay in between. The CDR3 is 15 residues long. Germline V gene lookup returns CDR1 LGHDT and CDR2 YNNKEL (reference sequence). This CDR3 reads CASSQNSLGGETQYF. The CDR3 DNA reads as TGTGCCAGCAGCCAAAACAGTCTGGGGGGCGAGACCCAGTACTTC.

The CDR3 loop is CASGEREGAEQFF. CDR3 nucleotide sequence: TGTGCCAGCGGGGAGCGGGAGGGAGCTGAGCAGTTCTTC. This chain uses TRBV6-4 with TRBJ2-1; TRBD2 agrees at 10 bases. The J segment lost 9 bases and the V segment lost 8 bases, leaving 7 bases of the junction unmatched. From germline, CDR1 is MRHNA and CDR2 SNTAGT. The CDR3 is 13 amino acids.

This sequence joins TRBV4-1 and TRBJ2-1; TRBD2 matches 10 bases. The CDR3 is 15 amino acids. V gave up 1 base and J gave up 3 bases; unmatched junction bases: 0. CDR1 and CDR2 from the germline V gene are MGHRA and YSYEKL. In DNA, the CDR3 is TGCGCCAGCAGCCAAGCTAGCGGGAGCTACAATGAGCAGTTCTTC. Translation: CASSQASGSYNEQFF.

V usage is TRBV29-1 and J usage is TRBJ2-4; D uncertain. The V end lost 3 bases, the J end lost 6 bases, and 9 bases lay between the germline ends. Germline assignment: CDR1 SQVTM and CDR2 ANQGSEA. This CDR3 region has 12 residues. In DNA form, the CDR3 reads TGCAGCGTTGACGACGGAGCAAACATTCAGTACTTC. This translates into CSVDDGANIQYF.

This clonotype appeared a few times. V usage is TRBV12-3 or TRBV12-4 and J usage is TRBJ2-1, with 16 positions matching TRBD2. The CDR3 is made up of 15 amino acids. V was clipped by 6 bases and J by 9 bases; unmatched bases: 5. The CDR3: CASRGGLAGGFEQFF. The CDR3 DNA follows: TGTGCCAGCAGGGGGGGACTAGCGGGAGGGTTTGAGCAGTTCTTC.

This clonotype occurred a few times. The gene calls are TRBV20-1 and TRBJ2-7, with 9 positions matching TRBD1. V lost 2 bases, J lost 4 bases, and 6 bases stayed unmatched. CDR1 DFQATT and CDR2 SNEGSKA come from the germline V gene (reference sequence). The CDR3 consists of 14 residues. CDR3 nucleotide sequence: TGCAGTGCTAGAACCGGGACAGGGACTTACGAGCAGTACTTC. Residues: CSARTGTGTYEQYF.

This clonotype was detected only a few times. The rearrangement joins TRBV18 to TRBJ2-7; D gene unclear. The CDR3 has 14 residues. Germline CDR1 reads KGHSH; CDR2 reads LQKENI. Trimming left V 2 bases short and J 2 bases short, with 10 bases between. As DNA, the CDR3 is TGTGCCAGCTCACCAGGGATCGAGCCCTACGAGCAGTACTTC. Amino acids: CASSPGIEPYEQYF.

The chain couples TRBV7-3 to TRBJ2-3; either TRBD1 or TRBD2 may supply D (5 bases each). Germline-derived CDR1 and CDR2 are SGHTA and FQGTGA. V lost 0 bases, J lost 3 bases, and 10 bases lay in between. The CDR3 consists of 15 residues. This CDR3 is CASSLTEWGTDTQYF. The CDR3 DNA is TGTGCCAGCAGCTTAACCGAATGGGGGACAGATACGCAGTATTTT.

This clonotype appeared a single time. The CDR3 spells CSAVPPSGRDYEQYF. The CDR3, as DNA: TGCAGTGCTGTACCCCCTAGCGGCCGTGACTACGAGCAGTACTTC. The chain combines TRBV20-1 with TRBJ2-7; 7 bases fit TRBD2. V was pared by 5 bases and J by 3 bases, with 13 bases of the junction left unmatched. This CDR3 has 15 amino acids. Germline assignment: CDR1 DFQATT and CDR2 SNEGSKA (reference sequence).